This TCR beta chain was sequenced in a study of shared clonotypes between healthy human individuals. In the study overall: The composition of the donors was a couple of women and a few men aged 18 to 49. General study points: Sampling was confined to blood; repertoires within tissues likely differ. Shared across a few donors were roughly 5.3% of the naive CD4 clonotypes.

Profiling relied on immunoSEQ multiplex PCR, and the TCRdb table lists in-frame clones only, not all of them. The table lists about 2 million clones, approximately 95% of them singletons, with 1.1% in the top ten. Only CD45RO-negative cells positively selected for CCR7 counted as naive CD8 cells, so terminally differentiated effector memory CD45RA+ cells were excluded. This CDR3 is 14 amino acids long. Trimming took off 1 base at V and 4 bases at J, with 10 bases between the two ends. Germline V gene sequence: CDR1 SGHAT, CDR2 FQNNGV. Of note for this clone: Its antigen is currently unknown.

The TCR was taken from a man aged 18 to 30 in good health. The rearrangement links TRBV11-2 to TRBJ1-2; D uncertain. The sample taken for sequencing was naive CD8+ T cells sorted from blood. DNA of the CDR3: TGTGCCAGCAGCTTAGGACCCCAGTCCTATGGCTACACCTTC. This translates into CASSLGPQSYGYTF.